Sequencing of this T cell receptor beta chain was carried out in a study of T cell responses to AZD1222 COVID-19 vaccine. Germline CDR1 KGHDR, CDR2 SFDVKD. Between the trimmed V and J ends, which lost 0 bases and 4 bases, there was a span of 17 bases. The CDR3 extends over 18 amino acids. The data were produced by immunoSEQ multiplex PCR, yet TCRdb's version contains in-frame clones alone and is incomplete. There are about 84,000 clones in the sample; 70% to 90% occur only once, and around 10% lies in the top ten. Findings and caveats of the study: Two AZD1222 administrations were followed by greater Spike-specific TCR breadth and depth. In the spike-specific TCR repertoire, nearly half reportedly target unmutated variant regions. Without day 14 samples, only post-peak T cell repertoires were studied.

Second-dose recipients at about 4 or about 12 weeks were treated as one pooled group. The count of this clone is one. Its antigen is unknown. V and J are TRBV24-1 and TRBJ2-2; TRBD1 or TRBD2 may be the D gene (6 bases each). This specimen consisted of peripheral blood, obtained 28 days after the second AZD1222 dose. This sequence was found in an adult who received the AZD1222 COVID-19 vaccine. In DNA, the CDR3 is TGTGCCACCAGTGATTTGCGGTCCAGGGGAGGTGGCACCGGGGAGCTGTTTTTT. It yields the protein CATSDLRSRGGGTGELFF.